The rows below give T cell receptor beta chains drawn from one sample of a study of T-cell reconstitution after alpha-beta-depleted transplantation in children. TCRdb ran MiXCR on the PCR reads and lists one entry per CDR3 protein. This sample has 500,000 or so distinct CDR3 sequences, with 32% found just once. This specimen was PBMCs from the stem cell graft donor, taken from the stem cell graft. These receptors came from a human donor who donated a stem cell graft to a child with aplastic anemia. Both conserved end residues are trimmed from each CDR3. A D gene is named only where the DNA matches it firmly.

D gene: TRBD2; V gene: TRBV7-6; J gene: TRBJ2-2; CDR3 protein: ASSSPGPVSGMNTGELF
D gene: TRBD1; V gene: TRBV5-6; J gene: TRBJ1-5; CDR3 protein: ASSLGPGQGASNQPQH
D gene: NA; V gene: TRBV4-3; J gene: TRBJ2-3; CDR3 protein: ASSQDFSGFTDTQY
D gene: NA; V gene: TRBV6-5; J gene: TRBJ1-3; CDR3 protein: ASSYSTAPGNTIY
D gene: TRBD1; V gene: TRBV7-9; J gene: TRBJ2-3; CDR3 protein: ASSTTGGFTDTQY
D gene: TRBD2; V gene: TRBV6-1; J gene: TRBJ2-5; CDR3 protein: ASTRNSGSGETQY
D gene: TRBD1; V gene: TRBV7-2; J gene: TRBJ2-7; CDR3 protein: ASSSSGQGIYEQY
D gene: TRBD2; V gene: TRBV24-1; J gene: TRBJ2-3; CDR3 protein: ATSDGLATDTQY
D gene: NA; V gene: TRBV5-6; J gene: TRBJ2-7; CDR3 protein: ASSFVEQVGDSEQY
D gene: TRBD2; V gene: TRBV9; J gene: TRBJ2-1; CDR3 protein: ASSVGPLTSDRRSYNEQF
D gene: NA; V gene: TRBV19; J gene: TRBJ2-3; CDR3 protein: ATETGAGQPDTQY
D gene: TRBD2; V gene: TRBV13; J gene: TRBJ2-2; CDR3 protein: ASSPRRATSGTVTGELF
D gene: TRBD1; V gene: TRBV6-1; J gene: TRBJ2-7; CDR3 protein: ASRPDRASYEQY
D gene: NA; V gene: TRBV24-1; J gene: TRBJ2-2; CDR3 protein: ATSAPFGESNTGELF
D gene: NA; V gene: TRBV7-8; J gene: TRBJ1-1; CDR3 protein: ASSLGAVKNTEAF
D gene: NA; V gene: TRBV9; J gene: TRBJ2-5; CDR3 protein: ASSVDGETDETQY
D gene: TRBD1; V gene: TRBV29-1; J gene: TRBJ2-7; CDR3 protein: STTTGSSSYEQY
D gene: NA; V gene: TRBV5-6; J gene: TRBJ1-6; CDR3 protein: ASSLQTTTLH
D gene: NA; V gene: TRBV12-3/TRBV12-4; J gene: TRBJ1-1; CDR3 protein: ASSFGGRGTEAF
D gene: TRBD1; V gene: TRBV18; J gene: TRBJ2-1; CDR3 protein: ASSRRPDRGVNEQF
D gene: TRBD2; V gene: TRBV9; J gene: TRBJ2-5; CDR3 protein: ASSVGPAGVTETQY
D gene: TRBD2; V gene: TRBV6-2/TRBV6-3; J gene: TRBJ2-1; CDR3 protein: ASSWAVRTSGTSGYNEQF
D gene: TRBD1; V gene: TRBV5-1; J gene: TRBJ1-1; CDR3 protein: ASSPSRDRERAF
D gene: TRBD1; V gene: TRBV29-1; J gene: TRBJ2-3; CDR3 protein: SAGQGIVTDTQY
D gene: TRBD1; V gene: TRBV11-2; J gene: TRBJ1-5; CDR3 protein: ASSLDSVSDRLNQPQH
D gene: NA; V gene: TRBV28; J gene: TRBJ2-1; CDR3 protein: ASSSGTGGIYEQF
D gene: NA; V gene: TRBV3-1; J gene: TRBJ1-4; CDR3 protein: ASSPRRTRNEKLF
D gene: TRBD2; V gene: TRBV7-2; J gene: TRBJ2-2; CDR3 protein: ASSVARVGGGTGELF
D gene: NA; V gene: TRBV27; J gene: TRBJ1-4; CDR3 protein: ASSLAGTSTNEKLF
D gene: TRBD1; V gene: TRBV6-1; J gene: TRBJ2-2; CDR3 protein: ASSVGQPNTGELF
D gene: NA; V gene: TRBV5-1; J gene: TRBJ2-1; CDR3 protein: ASSRSEGNSYNEQF
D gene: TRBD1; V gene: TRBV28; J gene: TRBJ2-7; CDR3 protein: ASRQGTGNTYEQY